The TCR beta chain under discussion was sequenced for a study of CD8 T cells in acute hepatitis C reinfection (dated by TCRdb to about 2021). Study-wide context: Both during acute infection and after viral clearance, the study profiled the TCRbeta repertoire of CD8+ T cells that were specific for the HCV NS3-1073 epitope. Paired acute and follow-up samples were contributed by four of the spontaneous resolvers. Broad study findings and their caveats: Diversity in the NS3-1073 specific repertoires was high, and no significant differences in diversity emerged among acute resolver, follow-up resolver and acute chronic samples. Because bulk sequencing was performed on the TCRbeta chain only, alphabeta pairing of public clonotypes could not be determined. NS3-1073 specific cells were too rare to sort in chronically infected subjects, so no follow-up repertoires exist for those subjects. About a dozen public clonotypes were identified irrespective of outcome, and one of the public clonotypes used V04-02/J02-02. All groups showed preferential use of the TRBV04 and TRBV06 gene families, a pattern that overrepresentation in the naive pool did not explain. CDR3 sequences shared with other epitopes were rarely observed, and exact matching may have been limited by differing sequencing approaches.

Genomic DNA was extracted from FACS-sorted cells, and TCRbeta chain sequencing was performed through the commercial immunoSEQ service. The authors' analysis ran thus. Repertoire data were analyzed with ImmunoSEQ Analyzer software v3.0 and R v3.5.1. Only productive rearrangements were analyzed, as sequences containing stop codons or out-of-frame rearrangements were removed. The sequencing provider supplied the Simpson diversity, Shannon entropy, CDR3 length and nucleotide addition metrics. Clonotypes were grouped by frequency as dominant, sub-dominant, low or lowest abundance, and most analyses excluded clonotypes below 0.1%. Any CDR3 amino acid clonotype present in at least two subjects at a cumulative frequency of at least 0.5% was labeled public. TCRdb took over this immuneACCESS table, retaining in-frame rearrangements with V and J assigned. Such tables are incomplete; in checked studies, under half of the missing clones stem from an unresolved V gene, and the remainder is unexplained. V and J calls and clone size are as listed in that table; D and trimming were resolved from the DNA. Across this sample there are about 38,000 clones, with 80% to 90% seen only once. Roughly 0.51% of the sample lies in the top ten.

The CDR3 starts with the cysteine, ends with the phenylalanine, and has 13 residues. The retained sequence is limited to the CDR3, 39 bases, with the frame set at the first base. A distance of 9 bases separates the germline ends of V and J, which lose 4 bases and 2 bases respectively. CDR1 MNHEY and CDR2 SMNVEV were looked up in the germline V gene (reference sequence). Regarding this clone: It lacks a known antigen. Within one base of it there is no much larger clone, and no base qualities were kept.

Explained via the paper, the time point label denotes: naive CD8 control sorted from an acute-time-point sample. Enrolled in the Montreal Hepatitis C Cohort (HEPCO) in Canada, the donors were people who inject drugs, and these donors were followed every 3 months. Acute primary HCV infection was defined as a positive HCV RNA or antibody test that came after a negative test within the prior 24 weeks. CD3, CD8 and CD45RO antibodies were used for surface staining, and dead cells were excluded with an aqua fixable dye. About 6 subjects who developed chronic infection, defined as HCV RNA positivity at 24 weeks, were also included in the cohort. Frozen stocks of peripheral blood mononuclear cells were first thawed, after which negative isolation of CD8+ T cells was carried out using the MACS CD8+ T cell Isolation Kit. Sorting of the cells was done on a BD FACSAria II cell sorter.

The sequenced sample was naive CD8+ T cells from PBMCs. Explained via the paper, the cell subset or site label denotes: sorted total naive CD45RO-negative CD8+ T cells. The receptor's source is a man aged 30 to 45 with chronic hepatitis C. Recombination connected TRBV27 to TRBJ2-7; the D gene assignment is ambiguous. The nucleotide sequence is TGTGCCAGCAGTTACAGTACGGCCTACGAGCAGTACTTC. Its amino acids are CASSYSTAYEQYF.